The 20 T cell receptor beta chains reported below all come from one sample, sequenced in a study of blood T cell repertoires in COVID-19. Generated by immunoSEQ multiplex PCR, the TCRdb table keeps only in-frame clones and is missing some. The table lists around 240,000 clones, roughly 80% of them singletons. The material sequenced was peripheral blood. These TCRs come from a woman aged 50 to 65 with acute or convalescent COVID-19.

The chain recombines TRBV5-1 with TRBJ1-5; 7 bases are a match to TRBD1. This CDR3 has 16 residues. V lost 3 bases to trimming and J lost 2 bases; unmatched junction nucleotides: 8. The germline CDR1 and CDR2 sequences are SGHRS and YFSETQ. CDR3 nucleotides: TGCGCCAGCAGCTCTGGACAGGAATGGGGCAATCAGCCCCAGCATTTT. It specifies CASSSGQEWGNQPQHF.

J is TRBJ1-6 and V is TRBV6-5, with TRBD1 identical over 10 bases. The V gene end was trimmed by 7 bases and the J gene end by 9 bases; junction bases not matched to a gene: 3. Germline V gene sequence: CDR1 MNHEY, CDR2 SVGAGI. The length of the CDR3 is 13 residues. The CDR3 protein is CASTGTGVSPLHF. CDR3 DNA sequence: TGTGCCAGCACCGGGACAGGGGTTTCACCCCTCCACTTT.

The genes are TRBV15 and TRBJ2-3; 9 bases fit TRBD2. Losses at the gene ends were 3 bases for V and 0 bases for J; bases not matched to a gene: 10. Germline V gene data show CDR1 as LNHNV and CDR2 as YYDKDF (reference sequence). The CDR3 consists of 18 residues. CDR3 DNA sequence: TGTGCCACCAGCAGGGGTCAAGCGGGGGGATCTAGCACAGATACGCAGTATTTT. Translated: CATSRGQAGGSSTDTQYF.

The rearrangement links TRBV28 to TRBJ2-7; possible D gene TRBD1, 5 bases. The CDR3 extends over 14 amino acids. The germline V gene has CDR1 MDHEN and CDR2 SYDVKM. Trimming took 5 bases from V and 0 from J, leaving 11 bases between them. CDR3 loop: CASSTLRGSYEQYF. CDR3 nucleotides: TGTGCCAGCAGTACCCTAAGGGGCTCCTACGAGCAGTACTTC.

In this sample, this clone turned up once. The rearrangement links TRBV19 to TRBJ1-4; D might be TRBD1 (5 bases). Between the trimmed V and J ends, which lost 5 bases and 5 bases, there was a span of 12 bases. The germline CDR1 and CDR2 sequences are LNHDA and SQIVND (reference sequence). The CDR3 length is 14 residues. This CDR3 reads CASSLGGTNEKLFF. In DNA form, the CDR3 reads TGTGCCAGTAGTCTGGGGGGGACGAATGAAAAACTGTTTTTT.

V is TRBV7-9 and J is TRBJ1-4, with D uncertain. The CDR3 extends over 16 amino acids. Germline assignment: CDR1 SEHNR and CDR2 FQNEAQ (reference sequence). V lost 0 bases to trimming and J lost 0 bases, with 8 bases between them. The DNA of the CDR3 is TGTGCCAGCAGCTTAGCGAGTTTTGCAACTAATGAAAAACTGTTTTTT. Encoded protein: CASSLASFATNEKLFF.

The gene calls are TRBV27 and TRBJ1-2; D is possibly TRBD1 (6 bases). V dropped 6 bases and J dropped 2 bases, with 10 bases sitting between them. In germline, CDR1 is MNHEY, CDR2 SMNVEV (reference sequence). CDR3 length: 13 amino acids. CDR3 sequence: CASSPTGNYGYTF. The CDR3, as DNA: TGTGCCAGCAGCCCCACAGGGAACTATGGCTACACCTTC.

The chain couples TRBV5-1 to TRBJ1-2, with a possible D match to TRBD1 (6 bases). This CDR3 is 17 amino acids long. The germline gives CDR1 SGHRS, CDR2 YFSETQ. The V end lost 3 bases, the J end lost 0 bases, and 18 bases lay between the germline ends. As DNA, the CDR3 is TGCGCCAGCAGCTCCCGGGCAGGGACATCTGCTAACTATGGCTACACCTTC. Translating it yields CASSSRAGTSANYGYTF.

The rearrangement joins TRBV11-2 to TRBJ2-7; tentative D call: TRBD1 (5 bases). CDR1 is SGHAT, CDR2 FQNNGV, per germline. Deletions cut 2 bases from V and 5 bases from J, with 10 bases between. The CDR3 is 13 residues long. In DNA form, the CDR3 reads TGTGCCAGCAGCTTACAGGGTCTCCACGAGCAGTACTTC. Translation gives CASSLQGLHEQYF. Looking up the rest from reference TRBV11-2 and TRBJ2-7 gives the full variable domain: EAGVAQSPRYKIIEKRQSVAFWCNPISGHATLYWYQQILGQGPKLLIQFQNNGVVDDSQLPKDRFSAERLKGVDSTLKIQPAKLEDSAVYLCASSLQGLHEQYFGPGTRLTVT.

The gene calls are TRBV10-2 and TRBJ1-4; 8 bases map to TRBD1. The CDR3 covers 13 residues. CDR1 and CDR2 (germline): WSHSY, SAAADI. After removal of 4 bases from V and 5 bases from J, the junction contained 0 bases not matched to a gene. CDR3 in DNA: TGCGCCAGCAGTGGGACAGGGAATGAAAAACTGTTTTTT. Protein: CASSGTGNEKLFF.

This clone was seen repeatedly, ten times or more. Other DNA sequences in the same sample also yield this CDR3. This sequence joins TRBV7-8 and TRBJ1-5; 10 bases are shared with TRBD1. The CDR3 is made up of 16 amino acids. Per germline, CDR1 SGHVS and CDR2 FQNEAQ. The V segment lost 5 bases and the J segment 6 bases; nucleotides outside the gene matches: 10. Written as DNA, the CDR3 is TGTGCCAGCAGCGCTTCCGGGACAGGGGTGGGTCAGCCCCAGCATTTT. Encoded protein: CASSASGTGVGQPQHF.

The chain is built from TRBV5-1 and TRBJ1-4, with no clear D. Germline CDR1 is SGHRS and CDR2 is YFSETQ. This CDR3 is 15 amino acids long. The ends were cut back, 3 bases at V and 0 bases at J, with 9 bases in the middle. CDR3 residues: CASSSNRATNEKLFF. The CDR3, as DNA: TGCGCCAGCAGCTCTAACCGTGCAACTAATGAAAAACTGTTTTTT.

This rearrangement joins TRBV5-1 to TRBJ1-6; 11 bases are shared with TRBD1. The CDR3 loop spans 15 amino acids. J gave up 10 bases and V 3 bases, and 6 bases lay outside the gene matches. Germline V lookup: CDR1 SGHRS, CDR2 YFSETQ. CDR3 bases: TGCGCCAGCAGCTCGGGACAGGGGGTTGGATCACCCCTCCACTTT. As protein: CASSSGQGVGSPLHF.

This chain connects TRBV5-4 to TRBJ2-7; D gene ambiguous. Germline-derived CDR1 and CDR2 are SGHNT and YYREEE (reference sequence). This CDR3 has 12 residues. The V end lost 5 bases, the J end lost 3 bases, and 9 bases lay between the germline ends. The CDR3 nucleotides read TGTGCCAGCAGTAAGACTGGCTACGAGCAGTACTTC. Protein product: CASSKTGYEQYF.

This rearrangement joins TRBV7-2 to TRBJ1-2; 10 bases are shared with TRBD1. Unmatched junction bases numbered 7, after V lost 5 bases and J lost 4 bases. The CDR3 extends over 15 amino acids. Per the germline V gene, CDR1 is SGHTA and CDR2 is FQGNSA. The CDR3 DNA sequence: TGTGCCAGCAGCCCAGGGACAGGGGAGTCCTATGGCTACACCTTC. Translation: CASSPGTGESYGYTF. The complete variable domain, with remaining parts taken from reference TRBV7-2 and TRBJ1-2, reads GAGVSQSPSNKVTEKGKDVELRCDPISGHTALYWYRQSLGQGLEFLIYFQGNSAPDKSGLPSDRFSAERTGGSVSTLTIQRTQQEDSAVYLCASSPGTGESYGYTFGSGTRLTVV.

The V call is TRBV6-2 or TRBV6-3, the J call TRBJ1-1; D is undetermined. Looked up from germline, CDR1 is MNHEY and CDR2 is SVGEGT. V was trimmed by 5 bases and J by 5 bases, leaving 18 bases between them. CDR3 length equals 15 residues. CDR3: CASSDPQPSGTEAFF. DNA for the CDR3: TGTGCCAGCAGTGACCCCCAGCCCTCGGGGACTGAAGCTTTCTTT.

V usage is TRBV12-3 or TRBV12-4 and J usage is TRBJ1-2; unclear D gene. Trimming took 5 bases from V and 14 from J, leaving 18 bases between them. The CDR3 contains 12 residues. CDR3 sequence: CASSPSGSGITF. DNA of the CDR3: TGTGCCAGCAGTCCCTCGGGTTCCGGGATTACCTTC.

This clone was counted once. V is TRBV19 and J is TRBJ2-7; 14 nucleotides line up with TRBD2. V lost 4 bases, J lost 7 bases, and 6 bases stayed unmatched. Germline values: CDR1 LNHDA, CDR2 SQIVND (reference sequence). This CDR3 spans 15 amino acids. The CDR3 spells CASSKGLAGAGEQYF. CDR3 DNA sequence: TGTGCCAGTAGTAAGGGACTAGCGGGAGCGGGAGAGCAGTACTTC.

The chain carries TRBV19 and TRBJ2-7; 9 nucleotides align to TRBD2. Trimming removed 3 bases from V and 6 bases from J; junction bases left unmatched: 3. The CDR3 consists of 13 residues. Germline V lookup: CDR1 LNHDA, CDR2 SQIVND (reference sequence). CDR3 in amino acids: CASSILAGSEQYF. Here the CDR3 DNA reads TGTGCCAGTAGTATTCTAGCGGGATCCGAGCAGTACTTC. Full variable domain (rest looked up from reference TRBV19 and TRBJ2-7): DGGITQSPKYLFRKEGQNVTLSCEQNLNHDAMYWYRQDPGQGLRLIYYSQIVNDFQKGDIAEGYSVSREKKESFPLTVTSAQKNPTAFYLCASSILAGSEQYFGPGTRLTVT.

The rearrangement uses TRBV5-1 and TRBJ2-3; 13 bases are a match to TRBD2. The CDR3 has 16 amino acids. J lost 4 bases, V lost 3 bases, and 5 bases had no gene match. CDR1 is SGHRS, CDR2 YFSETQ, per germline. Here the CDR3 DNA reads TGCGCCAGCAGCTCGGGACTAGCGGGGCGACCAGATACGCAGTATTTT. Translation gives CASSSGLAGRPDTQYF.